Listed here are 9 T cell receptor beta chains from one sample, sequenced in a study of T cells in Graves' hyperthyroidism and ophthalmopathy. Amplified regions were TCR beta CDR3 sequences from RNA transcripts. The HTBI set primed first-round TCR CDR3 RT-PCR. Each CDR3 protein gets one entry after TCRdb re-called the multiplex PCR reads with MiXCR. This table holds about 520,000 distinct CDR3 sequences, 24% found once. Material for sequencing was blood. All receptors come from a woman under 40 with Graves' ophthalmopathy.

The chain joins TRBV6-4 to TRBJ1-1; D perhaps matches TRBD1 (6 bases). Germline CDR1 reads MRHNA; CDR2 reads SNTAGT. V shed 5 bases and J shed 5 bases, with 15 bases lying between them. The CDR3 extends over 14 amino acids. The CDR3 protein is CASSQPGEATEAFF. In nucleotides, the CDR3 is TGTGCCAGCAGTCAACCAGGGGAGGCGACTGAAGCTTTCTTT.

This clonotype was found many times. V is TRBV20-1 and J is TRBJ1-1; 9 nucleotides align to TRBD1. Germline V gives CDR1 DFQATT, CDR2 SNEGSKA (reference sequence). Trimming cost V 5 bases and J 0 bases; bases outside gene matches: 4. The CDR3 totals 14 residues. CDR3 DNA sequence: TGCAGTGCTGCGGACAGGGGTATGAACACTGAAGCTTTCTTT. This gives the protein CSAADRGMNTEAFF.

This clonotype was found many times. The rearrangement links TRBV10-3 to TRBJ2-4; D gene ambiguous. Germline CDR1 and CDR2: ENHRY and SYGVKD. This CDR3 has 14 amino acids. The V and J ends lost 0 bases and 8 bases respectively, with 11 bases between them. The CDR3 spells CAISESGLAHIQYF. CDR3 nucleotides: TGTGCCATCAGTGAGTCTGGGTTGGCACACATTCAGTACTTC.

About this clonotype itself: Just one base apart from a much larger clone, this may be a read error. The chain couples TRBV6-5 to TRBJ2-5; weak D call: TRBD1 (6 bases). CDR1 and CDR2 (germline): MNHEY, SVGAGI. The CDR3 length is 15 residues. The CDR3 is CASSYSYRAWETKYF. The CDR3 bases are TGTGCCAGCAGTTACTCGTACAGGGCCTGGGAGACCAAGTACTTC.

J is TRBJ2-5 and V is TRBV12-3 or TRBV12-4; D might be TRBD1 (5 bases). The length of the CDR3 is 13 residues. Trimming shortened V by 1 base and J by 7 bases, and 10 bases separated the two germline ends. CDR3: CASSLGGRVTQYF. DNA of the CDR3: TGTGCCAGCAGTTTAGGGGGCCGAGTGACCCAGTACTTC.

The J gene is TRBJ2-5, the V gene TRBV19; maybe TRBD1 (6 bases). V was pared by 6 bases and J by 1 base, with 18 bases between. The length of the CDR3 is 16 residues. CDR1 and CDR2 (germline): LNHDA, SQIVND (reference sequence). CDR3 DNA: TGTGCCAGTAGCAGGGGCCTCATGGGGTCCCAAGAGACCCAGTACTTC. Translating it yields CASSRGLMGSQETQYF. The entire variable domain, with the rest obtained from reference TRBV19 and TRBJ2-5, is as follows: DGGITQSPKYLFRKEGQNVTLSCEQNLNHDAMYWYRQDPGQGLRLIYYSQIVNDFQKGDIAEGYSVSREKKESFPLTVTSAQKNPTAFYLCASSRGLMGSQETQYFGPGTRLLVL.

This chain uses TRBV30 with TRBJ2-7; no clear D. Germline V gene lookup returns CDR1 GTSNPN and CDR2 SVGIG (reference sequence). The CDR3 has 12 amino acids. V lost 3 bases to trimming and J lost 4 bases, with 10 bases between them. CDR3 sequence (DNA): TGTGCCTGGAGCGATCCGCCGTACGAGCAGTACTTC. This encodes CAWSDPPYEQYF.

This clonotype has ten or more counts. The CDR3 loop is CASSIGQGHDEQYF. DNA for the CDR3: TGTGCCAGCAGCATAGGACAGGGTCACGACGAGCAGTACTTC. This chain uses TRBV7-9 with TRBJ2-7; 8 bases agree with TRBD1. The CDR3 consists of 14 residues. Germline loops: CDR1 SEHNR, CDR2 FQNEAQ (reference sequence). The V gene end was trimmed by 5 bases and the J gene end by 5 bases; junction bases not matched to a gene: 8.

This chain joins TRBV5-6 and TRBJ1-1; unclear D gene. The CDR3 extends over 14 amino acids. V dropped 0 bases and J dropped 6 bases, with 12 bases sitting between them. The germline V gene encodes CDR1 SGHDT and CDR2 YYEEEE. CDR3 nucleotides: TGTGCCAGCAGCTTGGACCCTCAACGAGCTGAAGCTTTCTTT. Its protein is CASSLDPQRAEAFF.